One sample yielded the 16 T cell receptor beta chains listed below, sequenced in a study of blood T cell repertoires in COVID-19. Assay: immunoSEQ multiplex PCR; the TCRdb copy retains only in-frame clones and omits some. The table includes fewer than 300,000 clones, roughly 85% detected once. The sample taken for sequencing was peripheral blood. These receptors originate from a woman younger than 35 with acute or convalescent COVID-19.

The DNA for the CDR3 is TGTGCCAGCAGCGAAGGGACTAGCGGGAGTTTCTACGAGCAGTACTTC. The encoded protein is CASSEGTSGSFYEQYF. The V call is TRBV9, the J call TRBJ2-7; 14 bases are shared with TRBD2. Trimming at V came to 3 bases and at J to 3 bases, leaving 5 bases not matched to a gene. From germline, CDR1 is SGDLS and CDR2 YYNGEE. CDR3 length: 16 residues.

V is TRBV19 and J is TRBJ2-1; possible D gene TRBD2, 6 bases. Trimming left V 7 bases short and J 3 bases short, with 13 bases between. Germline V gene sequence: CDR1 LNHDA, CDR2 SQIVND (reference sequence). CDR3 length: 14 amino acids. The CDR3 here is CASNTGLNYNEQFF. In DNA, the CDR3 is TGTGCCAGTAACACGGGACTGAACTACAATGAGCAGTTCTTC. Based on the CDR3 plus reference TRBV19 and TRBJ2-1, the full variable domain is DGGITQSPKYLFRKEGQNVTLSCEQNLNHDAMYWYRQDPGQGLRLIYYSQIVNDFQKGDIAEGYSVSREKKESFPLTVTSAQKNPTAFYLCASNTGLNYNEQFFGPGTRLTVL.

The chain joins TRBV10-3 to TRBJ1-1, with D maybe TRBD1 (5 bases). Germline V gene data show CDR1 as ENHRY and CDR2 as SYGVKD. V shed 2 bases and J shed 3 bases, with 10 bases lying between them. This CDR3 contains 14 residues. CDR3 protein: CAISEPGGDTEAFF. CDR3 nucleotides: TGTGCCATCAGTGAGCCGGGGGGGGACACTGAAGCTTTCTTT.

The V and J genes are TRBV19 and TRBJ1-2; 8 bases match TRBD1. The CDR3 totals 14 residues. Per the germline V gene, CDR1 is LNHDA and CDR2 is SQIVND (reference sequence). V dropped 6 bases and J dropped 8; count of bases not matched to a gene: 11. In DNA form, the CDR3 reads TGTGCCAGTAGACACGGACAGGGTGGAGGGGGCTACACCTTC. This translates into CASRHGQGGGGYTF.

The chain combines TRBV5-1 with TRBJ2-1, with TRBD2 matching over 7 bases. The CDR3 has 13 residues. The germline V gene encodes CDR1 SGHRS and CDR2 YFSETQ. J gave up 7 bases and V 8 bases, and 9 bases lay outside the gene matches. The CDR3 sequence: CARTGGQYNEQFF. The DNA of the CDR3 is TGCGCCAGGACGGGAGGTCAGTATAATGAGCAGTTCTTC.

CDR3 coding DNA: TGTGCCAGCAGTGAAGACAAGGTAGCGGGGGCCTACGAGCAGTACTTC. Its protein product is CASSEDKVAGAYEQYF. This chain joins TRBV25-1 and TRBJ2-7, with TRBD2 matching over 9 bases. This CDR3 region has 16 residues. V trimming: 2 bases; J trimming: 2 bases; junction bases outside the gene matches: 7. Germline CDR1 reads MGHDK; CDR2 reads SYGVNS.

The chain uses TRBV6-5 and TRBJ1-5; the D is unclear. The V end lost 6 bases, the J end lost 0 bases, and 12 bases lay between the germline ends. CDR1 and CDR2 (germline): MNHEY, SVGAGI. The CDR3 runs to 15 residues. CDR3 bases: TGTGCCAGCAGACGACACTTCGATAGCAATCAGCCCCAGCATTTT. Residues: CASRRHFDSNQPQHF.

The V and J genes are TRBV6-2 or TRBV6-3 and TRBJ2-7; TRBD2 aligns across 8 bases. This CDR3 is 15 amino acids long. V dropped 5 bases and J dropped 0; count of bases not matched to a gene: 6. The germline CDR1 and CDR2 sequences are MNHEY and SVGEGT. CDR3 loop: CASSDNSGNSYEQYF. CDR3 coding DNA: TGTGCCAGCAGTGACAATAGCGGGAACTCCTACGAGCAGTACTTC.

This clone was found a few times. The chain carries TRBV5-6 and TRBJ2-7; a possible D gene is TRBD2 (6 bases). V gave up 4 bases and J gave up 1 base, with 9 bases separating them. This CDR3 has 13 residues. From germline, CDR1 is SGHDT and CDR2 YYEEEE. The CDR3 sequence is CASSPGGSYEQYF. The CDR3 DNA sequence: TGTGCCAGCAGCCCCGGGGGATCCTACGAGCAGTACTTC.

This clone was seen repeatedly, ten times or more. The chain recombines TRBV7-8 with TRBJ2-3; 7 positions match TRBD2. V lost 0 bases, J lost 4 bases, and 7 bases stayed unmatched. Germline V CDR1 and CDR2: SGHVS, FQNEAQ. There are 16 residues in the CDR3. The CDR3 sequence is CASSLAHPGGPDTQYF. The CDR3 nucleotides are TGTGCCAGCAGCTTAGCGCATCCGGGAGGACCAGATACGCAGTATTTT. Full variable domain (missing parts from reference TRBV7-8 and TRBJ2-3): GAGVSQSPRYKVAKRGQDVALRCDPISGHVSLFWYQQALGQGPEFLTYFQNEAQLDKSGLPSDRFFAERPEGSVSTLKIQRTQQEDSAVYLCASSLAHPGGPDTQYFGPGTRLTVL.

A few counts support this clone. The rearrangement links TRBV28 to TRBJ1-1, with 8 bases fitting TRBD1. J was trimmed by 2 bases and V by 7 bases; bases with no gene match: 9. This CDR3 region has 15 residues. The germline V gene has CDR1 MDHEN and CDR2 SYDVKM. The chain's CDR3 is CASTIPGQGNTEAFF. The CDR3 bases are TGTGCCAGCACCATACCCGGACAGGGTAACACTGAAGCTTTCTTT.

This clone was counted a single time. This chain connects TRBV7-9 to TRBJ2-3; 7 nucleotides agree with TRBD2. J lost 0 bases, V lost 3 bases, and 6 bases had no gene match. CDR1 and CDR2 (germline): SEHNR, FQNEAQ (reference sequence). The CDR3 loop spans 16 amino acids. In DNA, the CDR3 is TGTGCCAGCAGCTTTCCCCTAGCGGCAAGCACAGATACGCAGTATTTT. Its protein is CASSFPLAASTDTQYF.

V usage is TRBV7-6 and J usage is TRBJ2-2, with 10 bases identical to TRBD2. CDR3 size: 20 residues. Germline CDR1 and CDR2: SGHVS and FNYEAQ. V lost 2 bases to trimming and J lost 4 bases; unmatched junction nucleotides: 16. CDR3 coding DNA: TGTGCCAGCAGCTTACCCCGGACCGGAAGCGGGAGGGCCCGCACCGGGGAGCTGTTTTTT. It codes for CASSLPRTGSGRARTGELFF.

V gene TRBV6-2 or TRBV6-3 combines with J gene TRBJ1-4; D may be TRBD1 (5 bases). Germline CDR1 is MNHEY and CDR2 is SVGEGT. The CDR3 runs 15 residues. V gave up 5 bases and J gave up 7 bases, with 17 bases separating them. CDR3 residues: CASSREGALSEKLFF. Written as DNA, the CDR3 is TGTGCCAGCAGTAGAGAAGGGGCTTTGAGTGAAAAACTGTTTTTT.

This rearrangement joins TRBV6-2 or TRBV6-3 to TRBJ2-3; tentative D call: TRBD1 (6 bases). V dropped 0 bases and J dropped 6 bases, with 16 bases sitting between them. CDR3 length: 16 residues. From germline, CDR1 is MNHEY and CDR2 SVGEGT. The CDR3: CASSYSTGPQGDTQYF. Here the CDR3 DNA reads TGTGCCAGCAGTTACTCCACGGGACCCCAGGGGGATACGCAGTATTTT.

This chain uses TRBV28 with TRBJ2-7, with D maybe TRBD2 (6 bases). Trimming cost V 2 bases and J 7 bases, with 12 bases left between them. This CDR3 spans 13 amino acids. From germline, CDR1 is MDHEN and CDR2 SYDVKM. Written as DNA, the CDR3 is TGTGCCAGCAGTTTAGGACGGGGGAGTGAGCAGTACTTC. Residues: CASSLGRGSEQYF.